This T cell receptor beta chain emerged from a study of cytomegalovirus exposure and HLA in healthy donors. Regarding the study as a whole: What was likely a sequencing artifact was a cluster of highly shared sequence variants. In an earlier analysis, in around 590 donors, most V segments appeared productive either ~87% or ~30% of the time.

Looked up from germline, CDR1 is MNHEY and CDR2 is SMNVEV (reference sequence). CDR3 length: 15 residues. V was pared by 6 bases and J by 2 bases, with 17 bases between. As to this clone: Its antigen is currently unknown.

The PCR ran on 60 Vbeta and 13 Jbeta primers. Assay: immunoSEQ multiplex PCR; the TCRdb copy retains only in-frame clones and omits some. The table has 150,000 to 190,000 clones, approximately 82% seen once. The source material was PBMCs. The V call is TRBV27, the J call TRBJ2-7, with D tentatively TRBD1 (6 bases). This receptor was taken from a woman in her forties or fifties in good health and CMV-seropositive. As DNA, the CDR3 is TGTGCCAGCAGGGCGCTGGGGGCGAGGACCTACGAGCAGTACTTC. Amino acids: CASRALGARTYEQYF.